This T cell receptor (beta chain) appears in the sequencing data of a study of blood T cell repertoires in COVID-19. The overall study: Samples taken during acute and convalescent COVID-19 were collected in the United States, Italy and Spain. Sample material is recorded as cDNA or gDNA derived from T cells, B-cell-depleted T cells, or PBMCs.

Some clones are missing from TCRdb's copy, which holds only in-frame ones; the method was immunoSEQ multiplex PCR. Among over 60,000 clones listed, 82% were seen once. Germline V gene lookup returns CDR1 SGHAT and CDR2 FQNNGV. CDR3 length equals 15 residues. Deletions cut 5 bases from V and 2 bases from J, with 13 bases between. The chain is built from TRBV11-2 and TRBJ2-1; tentative D call: TRBD1 (6 bases). The TCR originated in a human donor in a cohort sampled during active COVID-19. The sample consisted of peripheral blood. This CDR3 is CASSPGRGTYNEQFF. The CDR3 region has the DNA TGTGCCAGCAGCCCCGGCAGGGGAACCTACAATGAGCAGTTCTTC.